This T cell receptor beta chain was identified during a study of blood T cell repertoires in COVID-19. Assay: immunoSEQ multiplex PCR; the TCRdb copy retains only in-frame clones and omits some. The table has about 210,000 clones, roughly 79% seen once. Only a few counts were recorded for this clone. The same CDR3 arises from other DNA sequences in this sample as well. The CDR3 length is 12 residues. V was clipped by 5 bases and J by 5 bases, with 8 bases between them. CDR1 is SGHNT and CDR2 is YENEEA in the germline V gene. The receptor comes from a woman aged 45-60 years with acute COVID-19. The V gene is TRBV11-3, the J gene TRBJ2-3; no clear D gene. The sequenced sample consisted of PBMCs or T cells enriched from blood (not recorded which). CDR3 protein: CASSLGGDTQYF. The CDR3 nucleotides read TGTGCCAGCAGCCTCGGTGGAGATACGCAGTATTTT. The full variable domain, completed using reference TRBV11-3 and TRBJ2-3, is EAGVVQSPRYKIIEKKQPVAFWCNPISGHNTLYWYLQNLGQGPELLIRYENEEAVDDSQLPKDRFSAERLKGVDSTLKIQPAELGDSAVYLCASSLGGDTQYFGPGTRLTVL.